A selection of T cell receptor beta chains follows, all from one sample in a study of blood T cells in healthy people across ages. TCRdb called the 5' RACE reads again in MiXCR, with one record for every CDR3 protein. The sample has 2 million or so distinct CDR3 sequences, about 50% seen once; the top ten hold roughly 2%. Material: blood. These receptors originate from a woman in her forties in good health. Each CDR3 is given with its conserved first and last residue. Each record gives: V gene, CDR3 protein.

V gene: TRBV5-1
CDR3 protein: CASSYGTADSYGYTF

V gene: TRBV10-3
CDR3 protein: CALLRPSENLFEQYF

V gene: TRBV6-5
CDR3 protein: CASRRQPQTYEQYF

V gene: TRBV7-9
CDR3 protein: CASGLDQGVTDTQYF

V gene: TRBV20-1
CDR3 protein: CSAPLAGGTTGELFF

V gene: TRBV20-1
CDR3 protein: CSARDQGATDGYTF

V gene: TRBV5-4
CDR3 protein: CASSLVEGANEQFF

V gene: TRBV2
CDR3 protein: CTSRPRTGVYNEQYF

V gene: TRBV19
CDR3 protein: CASSIGILERLNTEAFF

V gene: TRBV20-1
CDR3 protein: CSARDQWDRSYNEQFF

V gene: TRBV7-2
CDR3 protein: CASSQTFGVQPQHF

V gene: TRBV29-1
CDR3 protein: CSVEAPAGGSYNEQFF

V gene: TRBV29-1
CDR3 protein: CSVGRQGRHNEQFF

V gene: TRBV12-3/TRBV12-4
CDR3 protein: CASSFARSEQFF

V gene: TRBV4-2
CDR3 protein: CASSHDLLRDRGPGYTF

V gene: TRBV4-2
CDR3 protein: CASSQRSRGEVAKSIQYF

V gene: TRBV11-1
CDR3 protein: CASSATVFQGGQYF

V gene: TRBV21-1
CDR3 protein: CASSTTCGTSGDSQGAYEQYF

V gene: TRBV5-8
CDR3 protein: CASTSYGGFHSPLHF

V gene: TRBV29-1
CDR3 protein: CSVQGLAGSYEQYF

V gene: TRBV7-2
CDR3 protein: CASSLVWRGGTDTQYF

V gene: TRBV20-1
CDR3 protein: CSARDKGIGETQYF

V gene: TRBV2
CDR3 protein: CASSRQKGYTF

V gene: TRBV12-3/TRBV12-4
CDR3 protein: CASSLERTGWDNEQFF

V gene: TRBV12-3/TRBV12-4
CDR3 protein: CASSLRGDGTDTQYF

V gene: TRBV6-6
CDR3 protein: CASSYLAASNQPQHF

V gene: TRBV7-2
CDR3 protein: CASSYSGTSGTNEQFF

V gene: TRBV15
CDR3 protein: CATGKDRGEAFF

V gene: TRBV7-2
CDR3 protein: CASSLNPLGIYEQYF

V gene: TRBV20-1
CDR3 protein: CSASSSGGIYTQYF

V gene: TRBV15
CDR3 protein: CATSREPLAGGPDQYF

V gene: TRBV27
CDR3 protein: CASVPQGRNTDTQYF

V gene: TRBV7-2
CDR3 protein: CASSSEGKTQYF

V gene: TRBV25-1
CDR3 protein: CASSGTGNEQFF

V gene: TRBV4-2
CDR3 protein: CASSQDQGTGGERQYF

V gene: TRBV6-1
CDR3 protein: CAISTLDGTDTQYF

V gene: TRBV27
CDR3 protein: CASRGTGLSYGYTF

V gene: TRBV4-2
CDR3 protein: CASSQSTGTQYF

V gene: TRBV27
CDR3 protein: CASSPNPNYGYTF

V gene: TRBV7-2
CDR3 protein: CASSTSGGLVYEQYF